This T cell receptor beta chain is drawn from a study of spatial heterogeneity in lung cancer (dated by TCRdb to about 2019). As for the study more broadly: Samples were obtained from approximately 77 patients with early-stage, untreated non-small cell lung cancer from the lung TRACERx cohort. Follow-up PBMC samples were sequenced whenever available, with the median time to follow-up being two to three years after resection. Beta-chain transcripts were consistently detected in greater numbers than alpha-chain transcripts, which likely reflected higher beta-chain transcript abundance. In the raw uncorrected reads, each unique combination of TCR and UMI appeared more than ten times on average. The study quantitatively compared TCR alpha and beta repertoires across multiple tumor regions, matched nontumor lung and blood in non-small cell lung cancer. Nonsynonymous mutation counts, determined by whole-exome sequencing of tumor tissue, were related to TCR repertoire features. At surgery, roughly 220 tumor regions, some 61 matched nontumor lung samples and more than 55 PBMC samples were TCR-sequenced for both alpha and beta chains. Study-level results and caveats: Confirming at a functional level the hypothesis that regional TCRs recognize regional mutations was considered to require additional single-cell paired TCR alpha and beta sequencing. Ubiquitous expanded tumor TCRs were detected in blood more often at tumor resection than at routine follow-up. Only approximately 13 patients were included in comparisons of baseline and follow-up blood repertoires.

On this clonotype: What antigen it recognizes has not been identified. No base quality values were provided; no much bigger clone lies one nucleotide off.

A distance of 12 bases separates the germline ends of V and J, which lose 6 bases and 7 bases respectively. Spanning cysteine to phenylalanine, the CDR3 consists of 12 amino acids. The only DNA kept is the CDR3, 36 bases in frame from the first base. From a lookup of the germline V gene, CDR1 and CDR2 are MNHEY and SVGAGI. Libraries were built with 5' RACE. Sequencing instrument: NextSeq 500. To allow correction of PCR and sequencing errors, the TCR library protocol tagged every TCR cDNA molecule with a unique molecular identifier. In the paper's pipeline: TCR identification, UMI-based error correction and CDR3 extraction were performed with Decombinator tools. TCRs above a frequency of 2 per 1,000, corresponding to the top 1% of the tumor frequency distribution, were defined as expanded. Renyi diversity was computed with the R vegan package after each repertoire had been subsampled 100 times to 5,000 TCRs. To build CDR3 similarity networks, amino acid triplet string-kernel similarity was used, and CDR3s were connected when their pairwise similarity was above 0.82. The public reads were run again by TCRdb, first through fastp at Q25 and then through MiXCR, and only productive beta chains were kept. Each record represents a unique CDR3 protein, reported with the most common genes and DNA among its rows. The V and J calls were determined by TCRdb, not by the authors. For this sample the table gives more than 95,000 distinct CDR3 sequences, of which 9.5% to 15% were detected only once. 16% of the sample comes from the top ten.

According to the study, the label for this sample's time point signals: blood at routine non-recurrence follow-up after resection. TCR sequencing used whole RNA extracted from tumor and nontumor lung tissue, or from cryopreserved PBMC samples, without cell sorting. Only patients for whom sufficient RNA was available from at least two tumor regions were selected for TCR sequencing. This sequence uses TRBV6-5 and TRBJ1-1; TRBD1 is perhaps the D gene, given 5 matching bases. The sample here was PBMCs, taken at follow-up. The source of this sequence is a male donor with early-stage non-small cell lung cancer. The CDR3 region: CASSHQGHEAFF. In nucleotide form, the sequence is TGTGCCAGCAGCCACCAGGGCCATGAAGCTTTCTTT.